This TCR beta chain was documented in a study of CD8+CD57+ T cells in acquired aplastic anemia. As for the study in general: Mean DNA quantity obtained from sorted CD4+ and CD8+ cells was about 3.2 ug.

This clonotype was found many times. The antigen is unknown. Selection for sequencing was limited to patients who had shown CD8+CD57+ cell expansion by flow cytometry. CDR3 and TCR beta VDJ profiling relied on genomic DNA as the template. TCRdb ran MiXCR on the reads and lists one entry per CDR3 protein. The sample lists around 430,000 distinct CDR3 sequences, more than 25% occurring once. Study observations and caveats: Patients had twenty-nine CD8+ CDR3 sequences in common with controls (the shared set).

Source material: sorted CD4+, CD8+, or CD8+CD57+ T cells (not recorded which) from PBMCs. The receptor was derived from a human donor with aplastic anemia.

CDR3 region: CASSASRQGWGYGYTF. The CDR3 DNA is TGTGCCAGTAGCGCCTCACGACAGGGGTGGGGCTATGGCTACACCTTC. The V gene is TRBV19, the J gene TRBJ1-2; 8 bases fit TRBD1. Germline CDR1 and CDR2: LNHDA and SQIVND (reference sequence). Trimming cost V 6 bases and J 4 bases; bases outside gene matches: 13. The CDR3 is 16 amino acids.